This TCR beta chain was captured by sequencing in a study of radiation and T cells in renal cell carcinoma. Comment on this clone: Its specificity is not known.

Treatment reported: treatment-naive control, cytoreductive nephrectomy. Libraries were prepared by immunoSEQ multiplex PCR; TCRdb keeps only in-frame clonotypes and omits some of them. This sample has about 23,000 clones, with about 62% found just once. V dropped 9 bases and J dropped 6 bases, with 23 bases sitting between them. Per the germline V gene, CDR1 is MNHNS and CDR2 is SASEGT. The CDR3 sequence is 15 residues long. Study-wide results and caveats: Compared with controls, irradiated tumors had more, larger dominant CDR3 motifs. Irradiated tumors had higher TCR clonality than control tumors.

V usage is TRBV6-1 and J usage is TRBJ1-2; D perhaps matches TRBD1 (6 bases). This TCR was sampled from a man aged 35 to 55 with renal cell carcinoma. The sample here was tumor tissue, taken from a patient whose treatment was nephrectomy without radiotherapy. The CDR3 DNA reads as TGTGCCAGTTTAATAGTCTTAACAGGGACCGATGGCTACACCTTC. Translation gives CASLIVLTGTDGYTF.